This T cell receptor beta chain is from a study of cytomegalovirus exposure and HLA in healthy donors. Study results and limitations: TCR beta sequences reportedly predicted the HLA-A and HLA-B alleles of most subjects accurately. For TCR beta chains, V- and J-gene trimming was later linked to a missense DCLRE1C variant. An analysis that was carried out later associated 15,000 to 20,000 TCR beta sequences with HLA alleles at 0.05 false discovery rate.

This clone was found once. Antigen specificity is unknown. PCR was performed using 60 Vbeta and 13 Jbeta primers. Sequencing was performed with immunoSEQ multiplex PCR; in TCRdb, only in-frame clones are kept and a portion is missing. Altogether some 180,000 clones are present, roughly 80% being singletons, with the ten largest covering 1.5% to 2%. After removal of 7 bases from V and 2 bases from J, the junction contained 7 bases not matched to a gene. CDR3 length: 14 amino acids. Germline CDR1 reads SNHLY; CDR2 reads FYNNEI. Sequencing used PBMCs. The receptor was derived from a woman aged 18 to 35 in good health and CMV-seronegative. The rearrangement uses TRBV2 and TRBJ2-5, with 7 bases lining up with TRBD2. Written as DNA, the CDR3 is TGTGCCAGCACCCTGGGAGGGGTTCAAGAGACCCAGTACTTC. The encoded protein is CASTLGGVQETQYF.